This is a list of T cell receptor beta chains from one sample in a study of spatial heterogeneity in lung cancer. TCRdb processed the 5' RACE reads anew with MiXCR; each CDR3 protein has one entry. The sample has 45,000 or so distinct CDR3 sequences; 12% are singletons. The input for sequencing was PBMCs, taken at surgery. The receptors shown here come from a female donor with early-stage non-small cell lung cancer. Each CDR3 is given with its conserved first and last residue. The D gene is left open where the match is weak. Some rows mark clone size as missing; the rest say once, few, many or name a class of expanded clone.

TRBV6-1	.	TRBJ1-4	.	CASSLELSLPGTNEKLFF	TGTGCCAGCAGCCTGGAACTATCTCTGCCGGGGACTAATGAAAAACTGTTTTTT
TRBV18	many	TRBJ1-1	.	CASSPPGGEAFF	TGTGCCAGCTCACCACCGGGGGGGGAAGCTTTCTTT
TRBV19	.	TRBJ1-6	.	CASSQTSSYNSPLHF	TGTGCCAGTAGTCAAACCTCCTCCTATAATTCACCCCTCCACTTT
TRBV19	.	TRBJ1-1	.	CASSTRTGVNTEAFF	TGTGCCAGTAGTACGCGGACCGGTGTGAACACTGAAGCTTTCTTT
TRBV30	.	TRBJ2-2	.	CAWSVGEFNTGELFF	TGTGCCTGGAGTGTGGGGGAGTTTAACACCGGGGAGCTGTTTTTT
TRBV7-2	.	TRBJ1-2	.	CASRDLSNYGYTF	TGTGCCAGCAGGGACCTCTCGAACTATGGCTACACCTTC
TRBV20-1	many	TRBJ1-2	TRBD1	CSASGTDSGYGYTF	TGCAGTGCTTCCGGGACAGATTCGGGCTATGGCTACACCTTC
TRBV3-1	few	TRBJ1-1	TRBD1	CASSQPGTGDTEAFF	TGTGCCAGCAGCCAGCCCGGGACAGGGGACACTGAAGCTTTCTTT
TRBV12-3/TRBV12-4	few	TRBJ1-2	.	CASSLAGGYGYTF	TGTGCCAGCAGTTTAGCTGGCGGCTATGGCTACACCTTC
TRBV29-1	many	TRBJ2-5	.	CSVEMSGQTRTQYF	TGCAGCGTTGAAATGTCAGGCCAAACACGGACCCAGTACTTC
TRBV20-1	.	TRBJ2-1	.	CSARPTIFSYNEQFF	TGCAGTGCTAGGCCAACCATCTTCTCCTACAATGAGCAGTTCTTC
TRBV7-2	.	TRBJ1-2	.	CASSLALSGNYGYTF	TGTGCCAGCAGCTTAGCGCTGTCAGGAAACTATGGCTACACCTTC
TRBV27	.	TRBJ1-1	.	CASSLFSANTEAFF	TGTGCCAGCAGTTTGTTTAGCGCGAACACTGAAGCTTTCTTT
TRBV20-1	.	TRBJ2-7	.	CSASYHEQYF	TGCAGTGCTTCCTACCACGAGCAGTACTTC
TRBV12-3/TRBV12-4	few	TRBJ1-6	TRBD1	CASRPGTGKNSPLHF	TGTGCCAGCAGACCCGGGACAGGGAAGAATTCACCCCTCCACTTT
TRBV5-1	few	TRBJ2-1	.	CASSPGPQGHEQFF	TGCGCCAGCAGCCCGGGCCCCCAGGGGCATGAGCAGTTCTTC
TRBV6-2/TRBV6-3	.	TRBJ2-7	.	CASSYGGHYEQYF	TGTGCCAGCAGTTACGGGGGGCACTACGAGCAGTACTTC
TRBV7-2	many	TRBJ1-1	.	CASSLGRQVTEAFF	TGTGCCAGCAGCTTAGGGCGACAGGTGACTGAAGCTTTCTTT
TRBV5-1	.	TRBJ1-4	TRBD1	CASSLAGGQGGGQKLFF	TGCGCCAGCAGCCTCGCCGGAGGACAGGGGGGGGGTCAAAAACTGTTTTTT
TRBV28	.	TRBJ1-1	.	CASEQGKSHKDEAFF	TGTGCCAGCGAGCAAGGGAAGAGCCACAAAGACGAAGCTTTCTTT
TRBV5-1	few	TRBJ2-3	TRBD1	CASSLGRGTGGYVADTQYF	TGCGCCAGCAGCTTGGGACGGGGGACAGGGGGCTACGTGGCAGATACGCAGTATTTT
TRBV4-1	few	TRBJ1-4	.	CASSQDGGGREKLFF	TGCGCCAGCAGCCAAGATGGGGGAGGGAGAGAAAAACTGTTTTTT
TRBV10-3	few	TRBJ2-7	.	CATREGPYEQYF	TGTGCCACTCGGGAAGGCCCCTACGAGCAGTACTTC
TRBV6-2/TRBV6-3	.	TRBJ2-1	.	CASSYSPQHSYNEQFF	TGTGCCAGCAGTTACTCCCCCCAGCACTCCTACAATGAGCAGTTCTTC
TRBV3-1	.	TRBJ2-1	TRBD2	CASSHVLGGGKGSYNEQFF	TGTGCCAGCAGCCATGTCCTCGGCGGGGGAAAGGGCTCCTACAATGAGCAGTTCTTC
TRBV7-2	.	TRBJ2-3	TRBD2	CASSARLAEADTQYF	TGTGCCAGCAGCGCCCGACTAGCGGAGGCGGATACGCAGTATTTT
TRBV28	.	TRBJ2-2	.	CASSLAGLRELFF	TGTGCCAGCAGTTTAGCTGGACTGAGGGAGCTGTTTTTT